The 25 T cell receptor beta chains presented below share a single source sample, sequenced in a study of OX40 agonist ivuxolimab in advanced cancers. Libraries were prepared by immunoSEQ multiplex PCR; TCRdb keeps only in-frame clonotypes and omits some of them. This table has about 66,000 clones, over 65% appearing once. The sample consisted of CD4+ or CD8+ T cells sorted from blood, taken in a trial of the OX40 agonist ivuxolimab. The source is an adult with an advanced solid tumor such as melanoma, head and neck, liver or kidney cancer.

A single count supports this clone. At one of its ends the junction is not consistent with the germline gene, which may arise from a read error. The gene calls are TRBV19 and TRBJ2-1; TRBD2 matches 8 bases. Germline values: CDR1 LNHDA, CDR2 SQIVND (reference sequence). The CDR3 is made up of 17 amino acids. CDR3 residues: CASKSRGTRRLYNEQFF. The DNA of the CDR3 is TGTGCGAGTAAATCAAGAGGGACTAGAAGACTCTACAATGAGCAGTTCTTC. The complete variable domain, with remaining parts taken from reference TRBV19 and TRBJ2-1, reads DGGITQSPKYLFRKEGQNVTLSCEQNLNHDAMYWYRQDPGQGLRLIYYSQIVNDFQKGDIAEGYSVSREKKESFPLTVTSAQKNPTAFYLCASKSRGTRRLYNEQFFGPGTRLTVL.

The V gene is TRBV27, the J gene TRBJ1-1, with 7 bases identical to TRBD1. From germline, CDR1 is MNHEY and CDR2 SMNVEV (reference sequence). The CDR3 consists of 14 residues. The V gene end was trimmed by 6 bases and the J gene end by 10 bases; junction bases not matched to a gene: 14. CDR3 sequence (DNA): TGTGCCAGCAGAGGGGACAGATACTTAGGGAGAGCTTTCTTT. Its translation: CASRGDRYLGRAFF.

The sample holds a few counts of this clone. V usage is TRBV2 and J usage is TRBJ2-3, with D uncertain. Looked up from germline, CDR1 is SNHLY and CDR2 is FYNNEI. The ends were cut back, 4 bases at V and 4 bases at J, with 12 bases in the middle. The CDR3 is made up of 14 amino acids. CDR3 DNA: TGTGCCAGCAGTGGGCTAGTACGGTCAGATACGCAGTATTTT. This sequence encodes CASSGLVRSDTQYF.

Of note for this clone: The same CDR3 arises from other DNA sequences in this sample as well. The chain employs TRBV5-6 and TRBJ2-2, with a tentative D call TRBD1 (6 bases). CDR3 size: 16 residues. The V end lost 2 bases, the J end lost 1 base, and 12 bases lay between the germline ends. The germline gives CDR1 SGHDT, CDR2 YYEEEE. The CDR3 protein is CASSFPSGVNTGELFF. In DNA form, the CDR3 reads TGTGCCAGCAGCTTTCCGTCAGGGGTGAACACCGGGGAGCTGTTTTTT. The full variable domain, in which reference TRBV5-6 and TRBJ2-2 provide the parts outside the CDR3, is DAGVTQSPTHLIKTRGQQVTLRCSPKSGHDTVSWYQQALGQGPQFIFQYYEEEERQRGNFPDRFSGHQFPNYSSELNVNALLLGDSALYLCASSFPSGVNTGELFFGEGSRLTVL.

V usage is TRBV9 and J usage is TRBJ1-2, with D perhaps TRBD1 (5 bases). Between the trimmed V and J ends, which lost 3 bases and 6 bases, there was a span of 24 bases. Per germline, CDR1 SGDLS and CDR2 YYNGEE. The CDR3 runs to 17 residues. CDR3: CASSDPSQYRRLDGYTF. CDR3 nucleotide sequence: TGTGCCAGCAGCGACCCCAGCCAGTACAGGAGACTAGATGGCTACACCTTC.

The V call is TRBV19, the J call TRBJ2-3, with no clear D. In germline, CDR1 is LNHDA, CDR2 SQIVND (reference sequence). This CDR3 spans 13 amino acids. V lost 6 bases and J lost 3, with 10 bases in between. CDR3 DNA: TGTGCCAGTAGGTGGGCGTCTACAGATACGCAGTATTTT. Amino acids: CASRWASTDTQYF.

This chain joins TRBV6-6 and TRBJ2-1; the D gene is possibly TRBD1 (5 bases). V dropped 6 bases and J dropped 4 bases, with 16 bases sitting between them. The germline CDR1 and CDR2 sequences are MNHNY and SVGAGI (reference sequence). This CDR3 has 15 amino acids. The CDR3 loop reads CASSRGQDLYNEQFF. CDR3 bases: TGTGCCAGCAGCCGCGGACAAGATCTTTACAATGAGCAGTTCTTC.

Here the CDR3 reads CASSSLGGQETQYF. The CDR3 DNA follows: TGCGCCAGCAGCTCTCTGGGGGGGCAAGAGACCCAGTACTTC. The chain has TRBV5-1 and TRBJ2-5, with TRBD2 identical over 7 bases. J gave up 2 bases and V 3 bases, and 4 bases lay outside the gene matches. Germline CDR1 is SGHRS and CDR2 is YFSETQ. There are 14 residues in the CDR3.

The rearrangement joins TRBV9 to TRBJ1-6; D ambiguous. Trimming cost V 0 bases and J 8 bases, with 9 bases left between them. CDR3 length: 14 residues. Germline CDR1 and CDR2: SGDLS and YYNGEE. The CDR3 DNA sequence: TGTGCCAGCAGCGTAGGTCTGAGGGATTCACCCCTCCACTTT. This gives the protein CASSVGLRDSPLHF.

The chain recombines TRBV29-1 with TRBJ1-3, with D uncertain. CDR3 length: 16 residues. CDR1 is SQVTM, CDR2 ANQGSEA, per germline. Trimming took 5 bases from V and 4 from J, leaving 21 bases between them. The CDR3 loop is CSVWVKGGRGGNTIYF. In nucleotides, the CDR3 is TGCAGCGTTTGGGTAAAGGGAGGTAGAGGAGGAAACACCATATATTTT.

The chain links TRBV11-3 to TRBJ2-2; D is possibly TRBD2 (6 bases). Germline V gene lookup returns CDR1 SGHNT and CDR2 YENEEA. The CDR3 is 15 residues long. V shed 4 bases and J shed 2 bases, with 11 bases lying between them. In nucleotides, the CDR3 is TGTGCCAGCAGCTCTGGGGGGTATAACACCGGGGAGCTGTTTTTT. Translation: CASSSGGYNTGELFF.

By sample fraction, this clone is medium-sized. CDR3 residues: CSVVESSSYEQYF. DNA of the CDR3: TGCAGCGTGGTGGAGTCCAGCTCCTACGAGCAGTACTTC. The V gene is TRBV29-1, the J gene TRBJ2-7; D ambiguous. Trimming stripped 6 bases from V and 0 bases from J, with 12 bases between. CDR3 size: 13 residues. CDR1 is SQVTM and CDR2 is ANQGSEA in the germline V gene.

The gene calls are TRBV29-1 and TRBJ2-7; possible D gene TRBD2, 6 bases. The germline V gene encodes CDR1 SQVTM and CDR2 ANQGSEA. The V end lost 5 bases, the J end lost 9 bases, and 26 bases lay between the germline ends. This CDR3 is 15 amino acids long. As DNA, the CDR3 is TGCAGCGTTAGCTATCGGGAGCCCATCCACTATGTGCAGTACTTC. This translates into CSVSYREPIHYVQYF.

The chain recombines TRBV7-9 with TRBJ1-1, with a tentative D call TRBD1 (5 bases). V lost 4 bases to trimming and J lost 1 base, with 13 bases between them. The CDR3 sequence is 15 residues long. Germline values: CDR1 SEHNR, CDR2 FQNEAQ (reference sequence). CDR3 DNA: TGTGCCAGCAGCTACGTACAGGCGGCGAACACTGAAGCTTTCTTT. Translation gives CASSYVQAANTEAFF.

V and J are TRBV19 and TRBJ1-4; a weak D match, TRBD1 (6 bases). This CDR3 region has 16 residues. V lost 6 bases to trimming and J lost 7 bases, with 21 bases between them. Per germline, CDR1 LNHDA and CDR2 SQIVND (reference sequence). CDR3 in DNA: TGTGCCAGTAGCTCCGGTATTCAGGGGTTTAGTGAAAAACTGTTTTTT. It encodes CASSSGIQGFSEKLFF.

CDR3 nucleotides: TGTGCAGGGAGCGGACAGGCCCCCTACGAGCAGTACTTC. It is translated as CAGSGQAPYEQYF. The V and J genes are TRBV21-1 and TRBJ2-7; TRBD1 is the table's D call, not checked against the DNA. TRBV21-1 is flagged as a pseudogene. The CDR3 is made up of 13 amino acids.

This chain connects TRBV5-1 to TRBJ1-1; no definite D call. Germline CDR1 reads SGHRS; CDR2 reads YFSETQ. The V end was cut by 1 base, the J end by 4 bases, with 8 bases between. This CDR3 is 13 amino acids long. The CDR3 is CASSLTPGTEAFF. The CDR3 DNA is TGCGCCAGCAGCTTGACCCCGGGCACTGAAGCTTTCTTT.

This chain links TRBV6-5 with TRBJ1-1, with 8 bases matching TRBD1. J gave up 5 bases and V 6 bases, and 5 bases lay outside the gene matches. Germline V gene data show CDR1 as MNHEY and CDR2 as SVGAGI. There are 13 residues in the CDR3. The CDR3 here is CASSRGQVTEAFF. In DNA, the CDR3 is TGTGCCAGCAGCAGGGGGCAGGTTACTGAAGCTTTCTTT.

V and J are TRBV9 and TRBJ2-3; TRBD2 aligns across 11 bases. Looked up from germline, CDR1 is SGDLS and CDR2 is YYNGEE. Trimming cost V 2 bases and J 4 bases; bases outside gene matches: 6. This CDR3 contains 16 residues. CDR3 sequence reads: CASSVRLAGSSDTQYF. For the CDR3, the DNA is TGTGCCAGCAGCGTTAGACTAGCGGGGAGTTCAGATACGCAGTATTTT.

This CDR3 is CASSFQPPRNQPQHF. In nucleotides, the CDR3 is TGTGCCAGCAGCTTCCAACCGCCACGCAATCAGCCCCAGCATTTT. The chain is built from TRBV5-4 and TRBJ1-5; D uncertain. The V end lost 2 bases, the J end lost 2 bases, and 11 bases lay between the germline ends. The length of the CDR3 is 15 residues. The germline gives CDR1 SGHNT, CDR2 YYREEE (reference sequence).

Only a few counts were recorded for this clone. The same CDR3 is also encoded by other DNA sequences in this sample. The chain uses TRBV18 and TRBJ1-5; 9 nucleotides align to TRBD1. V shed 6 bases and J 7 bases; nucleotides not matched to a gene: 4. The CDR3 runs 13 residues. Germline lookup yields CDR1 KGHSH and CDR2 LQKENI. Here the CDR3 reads CASSPDRGQPQHF. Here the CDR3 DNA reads TGTGCCAGCTCTCCGGACAGGGGACAGCCCCAGCATTTT.

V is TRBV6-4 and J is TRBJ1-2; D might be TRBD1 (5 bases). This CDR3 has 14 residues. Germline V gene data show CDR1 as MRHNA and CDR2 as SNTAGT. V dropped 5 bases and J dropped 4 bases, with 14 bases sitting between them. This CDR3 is CASSTGLGSYGYTF. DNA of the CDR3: TGTGCCAGCAGTACAGGCCTGGGGAGCTATGGCTACACCTTC.

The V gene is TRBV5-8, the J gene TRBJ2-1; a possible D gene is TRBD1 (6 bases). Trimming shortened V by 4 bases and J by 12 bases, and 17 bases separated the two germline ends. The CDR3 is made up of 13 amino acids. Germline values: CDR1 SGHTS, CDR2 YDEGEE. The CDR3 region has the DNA TGTGCCAGCAGCATTTCCCAGGGGCCCAGGCAGTTCTTC. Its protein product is CASSISQGPRQFF.

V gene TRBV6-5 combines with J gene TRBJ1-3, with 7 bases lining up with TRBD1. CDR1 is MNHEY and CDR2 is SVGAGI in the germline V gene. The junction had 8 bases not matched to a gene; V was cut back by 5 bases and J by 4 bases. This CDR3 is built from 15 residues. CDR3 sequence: CASSRQGVYGNTIYF. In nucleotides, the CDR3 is TGTGCCAGCAGTCGACAGGGTGTGTACGGAAACACCATATATTTT.

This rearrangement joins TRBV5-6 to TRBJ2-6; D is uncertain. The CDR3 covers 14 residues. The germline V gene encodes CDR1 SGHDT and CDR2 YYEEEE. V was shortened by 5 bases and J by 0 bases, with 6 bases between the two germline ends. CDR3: CASSDLSGANVLTF. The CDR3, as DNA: TGTGCCAGCAGTGATCTCTCTGGGGCCAACGTCCTGACTTTC.